This is a list of T cell receptor beta chains from one sample in a study of tumor and adjacent non-tumor tissue in lung cancer. TCRdb reprocessed the multiplex PCR reads with MiXCR, giving one entry per CDR3 protein. In the table there are approximately 120,000 distinct CDR3 sequences, about 64% of which are singletons. The sequenced material came from distant non-tumor lung tissue. The receptors shown here come from a man between 60 and 75 years old with non-small cell lung cancer. Both conserved end residues are part of each CDR3. D genes are given only for firm matches. Part of the rows lack a size; the others show once, few, many or a class for expanded clones.

CDR3aa	CDR3nt	d_gene	abundance	j_gene	v_gene
CASSTLANIGELFF	TGTGCCAGTAGTACACTAGCGAACATCGGGGAGCTGTTTTTT	TRBD2	-	TRBJ2-2	TRBV19
CASSPLARGSGELFF	TGTGCCAGCAGCCCACTAGCGCGAGGGTCCGGGGAGCTGTTTTTT	TRBD2	many	TRBJ2-2	TRBV6-2/TRBV6-3
CSASGAPESTDTQYF	TGCAGTGCCAGCGGGGCCCCCGAAAGCACAGATACGCAGTATTTT	TRBD2	many	TRBJ2-3	TRBV20-1
CASSYRGEHTDTQYF	TGTGCCAGCAGTTATCGCGGGGAGCACACAGATACGCAGTATTTT	-	many	TRBJ2-3	TRBV6-5
CVSSPLAGSYDEQFF	TGTGTCAGCAGCCCACTAGCGGGGTCCTACGATGAGCAGTTCTTC	TRBD2	-	TRBJ2-1	TRBV7-9
CASSLRADRAETQYF	TGTGCCAGCAGCTTAAGGGCGGACAGGGCGGAGACCCAGTACTTC	TRBD1	medium-sized	TRBJ2-5	TRBV11-3
CTSSLKYGGQPQYF	TGTACCAGCAGTTTAAAGTATGGAGGCCAGCCCCAGTATTTT	-	-	TRBJ2-3	TRBV12-3/TRBV12-4
CASSRDILAGAYNEQFF	TGCGCCAGCAGCCGAGATATACTGGCGGGAGCCTACAATGAGCAGTTCTTC	TRBD2	-	TRBJ2-1	TRBV4-3
CVTSEPEPLGGELFF	TGTGTCACCAGTGAGCCAGAGCCTCTGGGCGGGGAGCTGTTTTTT	-	-	TRBJ2-2	TRBV24-1
CASWHRDSALYEQFF	TGTGCCAGCTGGCACAGGGATTCGGCCCTCTATGAGCAGTTCTTC	-	-	TRBJ2-1	TRBV12-3/TRBV12-4
CASSRQGGGSYNEQFF	TGTGCCAGCAGTAGACAGGGGGGCGGCTCCTACAATGAGCAGTTCTTC	TRBD1	many	TRBJ2-1	TRBV6-5
CASTQGARAITGELFF	TGTGCCAGCACCCAAGGGGCGAGGGCAATCACTGGGGAGCTGTTTTTT	-	-	TRBJ2-2	TRBV12-3/TRBV12-4
CASNSPGGQETQYF	TGTGCCAGCAACTCCCCGGGAGGCCAAGAGACCCAGTACTTC	TRBD2	-	TRBJ2-5	TRBV2
CASSLVSGSLHEQYF	TGTGCCAGCAGCTTAGTGAGTGGAAGCCTCCACGAGCAGTACTTC	-	many	TRBJ2-7	TRBV7-8
CSVGLGVHTEAFF	TGCAGCGTTGGCCTAGGGGTGCACACTGAAGCTTTCTTT	-	-	TRBJ1-1	TRBV29-1
CANSPGGWTGGVYEQYF	TGTGCCAACAGTCCGGGGGGCTGGACAGGGGGCGTGTACGAGCAGTACTTC	TRBD1	-	TRBJ2-7	TRBV28
CASSLTGVQETQYF	TGTGCCAGCAGCTTAACAGGGGTGCAAGAGACCCAGTACTTC	TRBD1	many	TRBJ2-5	TRBV5-4
CSVVLSSGSSYEQYF	TGCAGCGTTGTTCTCTCTAGCGGAAGCTCCTACGAGCAGTACTTC	TRBD2	many	TRBJ2-7	TRBV29-1
CASSRRNRTHGQYF	TGCGCCAGCAGTCGGCGGAACCGCACCCACGGGCAGTACTTC	-	-	TRBJ2-7	TRBV4-3
CASSYVTGAGANVLTF	TGTGCCAGCAGTTACGTGACAGGGGCTGGGGCCAACGTCCTGACTTTC	TRBD1	medium-sized	TRBJ2-6	TRBV6-6
CSARPAGAGTDTQYF	TGCAGTGCTCGCCCAGCGGGAGCGGGCACAGATACGCAGTATTTT	TRBD2	many	TRBJ2-3	TRBV20-1
CASRPEDSGANVLTF	TGTGCCAGCAGGCCAGAAGATTCTGGGGCCAACGTCCTGACTTTC	-	many	TRBJ2-6	TRBV12-3/TRBV12-4
CATRAGVSSYNELLF	TGTGCCACCAGAGCGGGGGTTAGCTCCTACAATGAGCTGCTCTTC	TRBD2	-	TRBJ2-1	TRBV6-1
CASRSLAERENEQFF	TGTGCCAGCAGATCCTTAGCGGAAAGAGAGAATGAGCAGTTCTTC	-	-	TRBJ2-1	TRBV13
CASSPPDSSEQYF	TGTGCCAGCAGCCCGCCGGACTCCTCGGAGCAGTACTTC	-	once	TRBJ2-7	TRBV7-3
CASSLETEAFF	TGTGCCAGCAGTTTGGAGACTGAAGCTTTCTTT	-	-	TRBJ1-1	TRBV12-3/TRBV12-4